What follows describes a single T cell receptor beta chain. The sample contains more than one DNA sequence encoding this CDR3. The data are from a study of OX40 agonist ivuxolimab in advanced cancers. Clones were sequenced by immunoSEQ multiplex PCR, and TCRdb holds only the in-frame ones, with some missing. Among about 64,000 clones listed, about 88% were seen once. In germline, CDR1 is SQVTM, CDR2 ANQGSEA. The CDR3 has 13 residues. Trimming removed 6 bases at V and 3 bases at J, with 14 bases between. Individuals having autoimmune disease history or systemic immunosuppression were not enrolled. The sequencing here drew on CD4+ or CD8+ T cells sorted from blood, taken in a trial of the OX40 agonist ivuxolimab. The chain joins TRBV29-1 to TRBJ1-1, with D perhaps matching TRBD1 (5 bases). This receptor was obtained from an adult with an advanced solid tumor such as melanoma, head and neck, liver or kidney cancer. CDR3 amino acids: CSVDTAGDTEAFF. The CDR3 DNA sequence: TGCAGCGTCGACACCGCGGGGGACACTGAAGCTTTCTTT.